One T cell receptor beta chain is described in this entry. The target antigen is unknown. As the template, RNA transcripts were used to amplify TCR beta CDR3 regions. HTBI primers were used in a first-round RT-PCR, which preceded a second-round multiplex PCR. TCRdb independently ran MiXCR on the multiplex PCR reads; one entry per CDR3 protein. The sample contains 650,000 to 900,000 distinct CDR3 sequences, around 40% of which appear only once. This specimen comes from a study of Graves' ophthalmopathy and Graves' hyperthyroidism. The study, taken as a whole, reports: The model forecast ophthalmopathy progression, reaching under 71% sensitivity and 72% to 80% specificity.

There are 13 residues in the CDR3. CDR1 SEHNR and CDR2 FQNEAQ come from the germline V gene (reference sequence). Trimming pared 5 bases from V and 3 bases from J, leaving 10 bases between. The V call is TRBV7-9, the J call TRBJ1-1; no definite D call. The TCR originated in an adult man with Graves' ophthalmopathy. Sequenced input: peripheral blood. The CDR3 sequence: CASSESQHTEAFF. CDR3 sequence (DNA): TGTGCCAGCAGCGAGAGCCAGCACACTGAAGCTTTCTTT.